This TCR beta chain is drawn from a study of cytomegalovirus exposure and HLA in healthy donors. Study observations and caveats: Later on, a genetic analysis was performed. It linked a missense variant in DCLRE1C with V- and J-gene trimming of TCR beta.

The CDR3 runs to 16 residues. J lost 5 bases, V lost 0 bases, and 7 bases had no gene match. Germline loops: CDR1 MGHRA, CDR2 YSYEKL. A note on this clone: Its antigen is undetermined.

PCR used 60 Vbeta primers and 13 Jbeta primers. Libraries were prepared by immunoSEQ multiplex PCR; TCRdb keeps only in-frame clonotypes and omits some of them. The sample has 95,000 to 150,000 clones, around 80% seen once; the top ten hold 11%. The sample was PBMCs. The receptor was isolated from a man under 40 in good health and CMV-seropositive. The chain employs TRBV4-1 and TRBJ2-4, with 7 bases identical to TRBD2. CDR3 bases: TGCGCCAGCAGCCAAGATTTAGCGGGCCTTCAAAACATTCAGTACTTC. Translation gives CASSQDLAGLQNIQYF.